Listed below are T cell receptor beta chains from one sample, sequenced in a study of CXCR3-negative and CXCR3-positive naive CD8 T cells. TCRdb reprocessed the 5' RACE reads, with one entry per CDR3 protein and no DNA. The table lists about 9,100 distinct CDR3 sequences. Sequencing was done on a sample of naive CXCR3- CD8+ T cells from blood. These receptors were collected from a human donor in good health. Some clones in this sample may be carry-over from other donors' samples. CDR3s include the opening cysteine and the closing phenylalanine or tryptophan. Each record gives: clone size, V gene, J gene, CDR3 protein. The size entry is marked missing in some rows and otherwise reads once, few, many or a size class.

>NA|TRBV25-1|TRBJ1-2
CASSEMANYGYTF
>NA|TRBV12-3/TRBV12-4|TRBJ2-4
CASTQRENIQYF
>NA|TRBV30|TRBJ1-1
CAWIGPQWGTLNTEAFF
>NA|TRBV6-2/TRBV6-3|TRBJ2-7
CASSYGWGSYEQYF
>NA|TRBV14|TRBJ2-7
CASSSLEGWDEQYF
>medium-sized|TRBV5-1|TRBJ2-3
CASSPTMTPVADTQYF
>NA|TRBV11-2|TRBJ1-1
CASSGFTENTEAFF
>medium-sized|TRBV29-1|TRBJ1-1
CSVDTERSTEAFF
>medium-sized|TRBV5-1|TRBJ1-5
CASSLVPSDQPQHF
>medium-sized|TRBV2|TRBJ1-4
CASRFTKPGQELPSNEKLFF
>NA|TRBV7-6|TRBJ2-1
CASSSGLAGLNEQFF
>medium-sized|TRBV27|TRBJ2-7
CASSFYGDYEQYF
>medium-sized|TRBV15|TRBJ2-2
CATSTVPGLPGELFF
>medium-sized|TRBV29-1|TRBJ2-1
CSIQNSGFTNEQFF
>NA|TRBV19|TRBJ2-1
CASSIRPGGEQFF
>NA|TRBV7-8|TRBJ2-3
CASSPGTSGPMDTQYF
>NA|TRBV19|TRBJ1-4
CASSPSPGHPHEKLFF
>NA|TRBV6-6|TRBJ2-1
CASSYPDRGVHNEQFF
>medium-sized|TRBV6-5|TRBJ1-4
CASSYSTGSGEKLFF
>NA|TRBV29-1|TRBJ2-1
CSVAGTGDYNEQFF
>NA|TRBV10-3|TRBJ2-1
CATWSGTDTENEQFF
>medium-sized|TRBV2|TRBJ2-3
CASREDPGLFTDTQYF
>NA|TRBV25-1|TRBJ1-5
CASSVSNQPQHF
>medium-sized|TRBV4-1|TRBJ2-7
CASSPLKDSLYEQYF
>NA|TRBV5-1|TRBJ2-7
CASSLGTGVVEQYF
>medium-sized|TRBV28|TRBJ1-2
CASSYESMGTGNGYTF
>medium-sized|TRBV7-9|TRBJ2-7
CASSPREDNSYEQYF
>NA|TRBV23-1|TRBJ2-4
CAVGAKNIQYF
>NA|TRBV29-1|TRBJ1-2
CSVFQGESGYTF
>medium-sized|TRBV11-2|TRBJ2-1
CASSLIGEQFF
>NA|TRBV11-2|TRBJ2-5
CASSFLPVPGEQETQYF
>NA|TRBV7-6|TRBJ2-6
CASSLTPGQGTSGANVLTF
>NA|TRBV12-5|TRBJ1-5
CASGPQGSGQPQHF
>NA|TRBV7-8|TRBJ1-1
CASSLGIGARNTEAFF
>NA|TRBV6-1|TRBJ2-7
CASGLAALPTSEQYF
>NA|TRBV28|TRBJ2-7
CASSLLASGTAYEQYF
>NA|TRBV29-1|TRBJ1-1
CSVDRGNTEAFF
>medium-sized|TRBV19|TRBJ1-5
CASSIYGGVFGNQPQHF